Listed here are 9 T cell receptor beta chains from one sample, sequenced in a study of response to subunit inactivated influenza vaccine. MiXCR was run by TCRdb on the RT-PCR reads, yielding one entry per CDR3 protein. The sample comprises 600,000 to 850,000 distinct CDR3 sequences, about 14% of which are singletons, and 7.5% to 9% rests with the top ten. The sequences come from PBMCs from blood, collected roughly 15 days before vaccination. The receptor source for this set is a man aged 50-60 years who received an inactivated influenza vaccine.

The table lists this clonotype with many counts. This chain joins TRBV28 and TRBJ2-3, with D possibly TRBD1 on 5 matching bases. Trimming removed 2 bases at V and 1 base at J, with 10 bases between. The length of the CDR3 is 15 residues. CDR1 and CDR2 from the germline V gene are MDHEN and SYDVKM. The CDR3 bases are TGTGCCAGCAGTTTAATAGACAGCCGCACAGATACGCAGTATTTT. Residues: CASSLIDSRTDTQYF.

This clonotype appeared a few times. The chain recombines TRBV11-2 with TRBJ1-3; TRBD1 agrees at 8 bases. This CDR3 comprises 17 residues. Germline V gives CDR1 SGHAT, CDR2 FQNNGV. J was trimmed by 0 bases and V by 0 bases; bases with no gene match: 4. CDR3 in amino acids: CASSLERTGSSGNTIYF. In DNA form, the CDR3 reads TGTGCCAGCAGCTTAGAAAGGACAGGGAGCTCTGGAAACACCATATATTTT.

The rearrangement joins TRBV18 to TRBJ2-1; 11 positions agree with TRBD2. With 2 bases clipped from V and 5 bases from J, the junction kept 11 bases outside the gene matches. CDR3 size: 18 residues. The germline CDR1 and CDR2 sequences are KGHSH and LQKENI. The CDR3 spells CASSPAVGSGRAHNEQFF. CDR3 DNA: TGTGCCAGCTCACCAGCGGTTGGTAGCGGGAGGGCCCACAATGAGCAGTTCTTC.

Written as DNA, the CDR3 is TGTGCCAGCAGTCACGCTGCAAGAGAAGCTTTCTTT. It codes for CASSHAAREAFF. The gene calls are TRBV12-3 or TRBV12-4 and TRBJ1-1, with D uncertain. Trimming removed 5 bases at V and 8 bases at J, with 12 bases between. The CDR3 runs 12 residues.

This chain joins TRBV6-5 and TRBJ2-5; no definite D call. V lost 8 bases and J 5 bases, leaving 12 bases between the germline ends. The CDR3 is 12 residues long. From germline, CDR1 is MNHEY and CDR2 SVGAGI. In DNA form, the CDR3 reads TGTGCCAGCGGTCGAGCAACGGAGACCCAGTACTTC. It specifies CASGRATETQYF.

This clonotype was seen a few times. The V gene is TRBV25-1, the J gene TRBJ2-6, with D tentatively TRBD1 (5 bases). This CDR3 is built from 16 residues. With 5 bases removed from V and 2 bases from J, the gap between germline ends came to 13 bases. Germline CDR1 reads MGHDK; CDR2 reads SYGVNS. The CDR3 DNA reads TGTGCCAGCAGTAGGGGCAGCCACGCTGGGGCCAACGTCCTGACTTTC. This sequence encodes CASSRGSHAGANVLTF.

The rearrangement joins TRBV6-1 to TRBJ2-1; the match to TRBD2 covers 10 bases. The V gene's germline CDR1 is MNHNS and CDR2 SASEGT. V lost 7 bases, J lost 0 bases, and 6 bases stayed unmatched. The CDR3 has 16 amino acids. The CDR3 sequence: CASKLGLADSYNEQFF. Here the CDR3 DNA reads TGTGCCAGCAAGCTAGGACTAGCGGACTCCTACAATGAGCAGTTCTTC.

The rearrangement links TRBV11-2 to TRBJ2-5, with D possibly TRBD2 on 6 matching bases. Trimming removed 5 bases at V and 5 bases at J, with 12 bases between. The CDR3 contains 13 residues. Per the germline V gene, CDR1 is SGHAT and CDR2 is FQNNGV. CDR3 sequence reads: CASSPGELETQYF. The CDR3 DNA follows: TGTGCCAGCAGCCCGGGGGAGCTGGAGACCCAGTACTTC.

V usage is TRBV28 and J usage is TRBJ2-7, with TRBD1 matching over 9 bases. Germline CDR1 is MDHEN and CDR2 is SYDVKM. The CDR3 consists of 17 residues. The J segment lost 3 bases and the V segment lost 7 bases, leaving 16 bases of the junction unmatched. CDR3 residues: CASTPGGGGQGFYEQYF. Here the CDR3 DNA reads TGTGCCAGCACCCCGGGGGGAGGGGGACAGGGCTTCTACGAGCAGTACTTC.